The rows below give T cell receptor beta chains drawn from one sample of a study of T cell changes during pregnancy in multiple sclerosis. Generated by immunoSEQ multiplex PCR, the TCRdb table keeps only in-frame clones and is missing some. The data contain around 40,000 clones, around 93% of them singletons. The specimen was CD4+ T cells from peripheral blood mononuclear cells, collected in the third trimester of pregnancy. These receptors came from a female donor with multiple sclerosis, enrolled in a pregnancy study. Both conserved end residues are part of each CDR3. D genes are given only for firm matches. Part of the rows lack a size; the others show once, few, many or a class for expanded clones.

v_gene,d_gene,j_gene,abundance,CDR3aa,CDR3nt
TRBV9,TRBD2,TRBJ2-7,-,CASSVGVAGDSKRYEQYF,TGTGCCAGCAGCGTAGGGGTAGCGGGAGACTCCAAACGCTACGAGCAGTACTTC
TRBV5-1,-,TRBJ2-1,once,CASSLLGGTDSRKNNEQFF,TGCGCCAGCAGCTTGTTAGGGGGTACGGACTCAAGGAAAAACAATGAGCAGTTCTTC
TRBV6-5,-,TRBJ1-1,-,CASNQGPEAFF,TGTGCCAGCAACCAGGGGCCTGAAGCTTTCTTT
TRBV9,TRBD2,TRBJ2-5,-,CASSTRPGTSGEETQYF,TGTGCCAGCAGCACCCGTCCCGGGACTAGCGGGGAAGAGACCCAGTACTTC
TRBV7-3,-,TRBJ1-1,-,CATSRTPNTEAFF,TGTGCCACCTCCCGGACACCTAACACTGAAGCTTTCTTT
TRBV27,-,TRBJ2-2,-,CASSLPRLYTGELFF,TGTGCCAGCAGTTTACCGCGGCTTTACACCGGGGAGCTGTTTTTT
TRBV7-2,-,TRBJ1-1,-,CASSLAGREGAAFF,TGTGCCAGCAGCTTAGCGGGCAGGGAGGGAGCAGCTTTCTTT
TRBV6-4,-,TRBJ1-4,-,CASSQRGRVEKLFF,TGTGCCAGCAGTCAGCGGGGGCGTGTTGAAAAACTGTTTTTT
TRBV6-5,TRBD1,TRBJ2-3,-,CASRRTGGNTQYF,TGTGCCAGCAGAAGGACAGGGGGAAATACGCAGTATTTT
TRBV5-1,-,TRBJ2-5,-,CASSLGGDLQETQYF,TGCGCCAGCAGCTTGGGGGGGGACCTCCAAGAGACCCAGTACTTC
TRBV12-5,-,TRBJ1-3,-,CASGSQTGSSGNTIYF,TGTGCTAGTGGTTCCCAGACAGGCTCCTCTGGAAACACCATATATTTT
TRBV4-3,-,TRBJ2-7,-,CASSQDRAGRSYEQYF,TGCGCCAGCAGCCAAGATCGGGCAGGGCGCTCCTACGAGCAGTACTTC
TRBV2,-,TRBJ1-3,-,CASSLGISGNTIYF,TGTGCCAGCAGTCTAGGAATATCTGGAAACACCATATATTTT
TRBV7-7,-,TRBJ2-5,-,CASSFRPSDQAQYF,TGTGCCAGCAGCTTCCGGCCATCAGATCAGGCCCAGTACTTC
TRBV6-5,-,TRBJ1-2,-,CASSSQPGANYGYTF,TGTGCCAGCAGTTCCCAGCCGGGAGCTAACTATGGCTACACCTTC
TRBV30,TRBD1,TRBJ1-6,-,CAWSPSTGTSPLHF,TGTGCCTGGAGTCCCTCGACAGGGACTTCACCCCTCCACTTT
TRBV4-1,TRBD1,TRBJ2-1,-,CASSHLYHRGASNEQFF,TGCGCCAGCAGCCACCTCTACCACAGGGGAGCCTCCAATGAGCAGTTCTTC
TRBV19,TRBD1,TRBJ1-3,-,CASSIFSGTGIGNTIYF,TGTGCCAGTAGTATATTCTCCGGGACAGGGATTGGAAACACCATATATTTT
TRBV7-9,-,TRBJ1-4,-,CASSLWGVGEKLFF,TGTGCCAGCAGCTTATGGGGGGTCGGCGAAAAACTGTTTTTT
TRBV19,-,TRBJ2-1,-,CASSRGSYNEQFF,TGTGCCAGTAGTAGGGGCAGCTACAATGAGCAGTTCTTC
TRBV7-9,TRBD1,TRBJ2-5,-,CASSPGQGIETQYF,TGTGCCAGCAGCCCCGGACAGGGAATAGAGACCCAGTACTTC
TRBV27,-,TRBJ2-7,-,CASSLLGGRQYF,TGTGCCAGCAGTTTATTGGGGGGGCGGCAGTACTTC
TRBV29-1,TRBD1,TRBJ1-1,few,CSAIQGGNTEAFF,TGCAGCGCTATCCAGGGGGGGAACACTGAAGCTTTCTTT
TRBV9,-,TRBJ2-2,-,CASSVVSNSNTGELFF,TGTGCCAGCAGCGTAGTCTCAAACTCGAACACCGGGGAGCTGTTTTTT
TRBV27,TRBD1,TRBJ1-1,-,CASSTPGQGRTEAFF,TGTGCCAGCAGTACACCGGGACAGGGGCGCACTGAAGCTTTCTTT
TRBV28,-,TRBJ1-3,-,CASRSSGNTIYF,TGTGCCAGCAGGAGCTCTGGAAACACCATATATTTT
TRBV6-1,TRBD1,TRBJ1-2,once,CASTRTGITNYGYTF,TGTGCCAGCACTAGGACAGGGATAACTAACTATGGCTACACCTTC
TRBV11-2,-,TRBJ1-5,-,CASSAAGGNQPQHF,TGTGCCAGCAGCGCCGCGGGGGGCAATCAGCCCCAGCATTTT
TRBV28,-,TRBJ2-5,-,CASSLSGGGETQYF,TGTGCCAGCAGTTTATCAGGAGGAGGGGAGACCCAGTACTTC
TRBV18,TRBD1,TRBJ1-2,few,CASSPPGQGDYGYTF,TGTGCCAGCTCACCCCCGGGACAGGGGGACTATGGCTACACCTTC
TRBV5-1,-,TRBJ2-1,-,CASSYTPTILSYNEQFF,TGCGCCAGCAGCTATACACCGACAATTCTCTCCTACAATGAGCAGTTCTTC
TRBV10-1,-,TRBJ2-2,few,CASSEQSGGELFF,TGCGCCAGCAGTGAGCAGAGCGGCGGGGAGCTGTTTTTT
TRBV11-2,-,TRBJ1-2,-,CASSLDRNYGYTF,TGTGCCAGCAGCTTAGACAGGAACTATGGCTACACCTTC
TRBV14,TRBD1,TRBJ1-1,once,CASSQRTGLNTEAFF,TGTGCCAGCAGCCAACGGACAGGGTTGAACACTGAAGCTTTCTTT
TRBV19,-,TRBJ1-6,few,CASRRVNNSPLHF,TGTGCCAGTAGGAGGGTAAATAATTCACCCCTCCACTTT
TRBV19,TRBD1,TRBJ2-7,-,CASSIAETGRIEQYF,TGTGCCAGTAGTATAGCCGAGACAGGGAGAATCGAGCAGTACTTC
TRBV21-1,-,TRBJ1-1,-,CASSKRDRGGNTEAFF,TGTGCCAGCAGCAAAAGGGACAGGGGAGGGAACACTGAAGCTTTCTTT
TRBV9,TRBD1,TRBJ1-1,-,CASSARQGLQNTEAFF,TGTGCCAGCAGCGCGAGACAGGGGCTACAGAACACTGAAGCTTTCTTT
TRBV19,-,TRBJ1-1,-,CASSRREQLNTEAFF,TGTGCCAGTAGTAGGCGGGAACAGTTGAACACTGAAGCTTTCTTT
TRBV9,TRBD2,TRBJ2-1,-,CASSLDSSGVYTFF,TGTGCCAGCAGCCTAGACTCTAGCGGTGTCTATACGTTCTTC
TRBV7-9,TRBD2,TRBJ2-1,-,CASSLEASGGSYNEQFF,TGTGCCAGCAGCTTAGAGGCTAGCGGGGGATCCTACAATGAGCAGTTCTTC
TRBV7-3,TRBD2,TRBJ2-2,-,CASSLTAGLNTGELFF,TGTGCCAGCAGCTTAACAGCGGGGTTGAACACCGGGGAGCTGTTTTTT
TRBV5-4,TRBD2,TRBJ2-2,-,CASSLASGGNTGELFF,TGTGCCAGCAGCTTGGCTAGCGGGGGGAACACCGGGGAGCTGTTTTTT
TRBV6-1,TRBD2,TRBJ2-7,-,CASSAPSGAPYEQYF,TGTGCCAGCAGTGCACCTAGCGGGGCTCCCTACGAGCAGTACTTC
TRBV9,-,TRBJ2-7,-,CASSVDTTYEQYF,TGTGCCAGCAGCGTAGACACAACCTACGAGCAGTACTTC
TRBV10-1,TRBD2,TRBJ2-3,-,CASSDLAGAGTQYF,TGCGCCAGCAGTGACCTAGCGGGAGCCGGTACGCAGTATTTT
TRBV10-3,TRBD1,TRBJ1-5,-,CAIGRQGNQPQHF,TGTGCCATCGGAAGACAGGGTAATCAGCCCCAGCATTTT
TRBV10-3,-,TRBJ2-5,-,CAISGGPGETQYF,TGTGCCATCAGTGGCGGACCAGGGGAGACCCAGTACTTC
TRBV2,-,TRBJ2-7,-,CASSEDSGSFYEQYF,TGTGCCAGCAGTGAAGACAGCGGGTCTTTCTACGAGCAGTACTTC
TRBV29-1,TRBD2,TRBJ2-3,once,CSVEGLAAKGATQYF,TGCAGCGTTGAAGGACTAGCGGCCAAGGGGGCTACGCAGTATTTT